The 30 T cell receptor beta chains below all came from one sample that was sequenced in a study of graft-versus-host responses after intestinal transplantation. Libraries were prepared by immunoSEQ multiplex PCR; TCRdb keeps only in-frame clonotypes and omits some of them. Among 29,000 or so clones, 85% to 95% were seen once, and the ten largest hold just over 0.7%. The sequencing used PBMCs, collected just over 65 days after intestinal transplant. The receptors were gathered from a human patient who received an intestinal transplant, so some T cells may come from the graft donor.

The chain carries TRBV6-5 and TRBJ2-1; D gene unclear. The CDR3 is 16 residues long. Trimming left V 0 bases short and J 0 bases short, with 9 bases between. The germline V gene has CDR1 MNHEY and CDR2 SVGAGI. CDR3 sequence (DNA): TGTGCCAGCAGTTACTCGAGGCAGAGCTCCTACAATGAGCAGTTCTTC. Translating gives CASSYSRQSSYNEQFF.

The V and J genes are TRBV21-1 and TRBJ2-7; the D segment call TRBD2 is taken from the table without a DNA check. TRBV21-1 corresponds to a pseudogene. The CDR3 loop spans 16 amino acids. CDR3 bases: TGTGCCAGCAGCAAATCAGTTCCCTGTCTAGCGGAAGAGCAGTACTTC. Amino acid sequence: CASSKSVPCLAEEQYF.

The rearrangement uses TRBV5-1 and TRBJ1-1; 7 bases fit TRBD1. This CDR3 spans 15 amino acids. Germline CDR1 SGHRS, CDR2 YFSETQ. V lost 4 bases to trimming and J lost 0 bases; unmatched junction nucleotides: 6. Here the CDR3 reads CASSTQTGMNTEAFF. The CDR3 region has the DNA TGCGCCAGCAGCACACAGACAGGGATGAACACTGAAGCTTTCTTT.

The CDR3 reads CASSLRGVSYEQYF. CDR3 in DNA: TGTGCCAGCAGTTTAAGGGGGGTCTCCTACGAGCAGTACTTC. This chain joins TRBV27 and TRBJ2-7; D may correspond to TRBD1 or TRBD2 (6 bases each). This CDR3 contains 14 residues. Germline V gene sequence: CDR1 MNHEY, CDR2 SMNVEV (reference sequence). The ends were cut back, 2 bases at V and 0 bases at J, with 8 bases in the middle.

The chain employs TRBV30 and TRBJ1-3, with TRBD1 as a possible D gene (5 bases). The CDR3 is 15 amino acids. The V gene lost 4 bases and the J gene lost 0 bases, with 13 bases spanning the gap. Germline V gives CDR1 GTSNPN, CDR2 SVGIG (reference sequence). In nucleotides, the CDR3 is TGTGCCTGGAATCCAGGGAGTATCTCTGGAAACACCATATATTTT. Its protein product is CAWNPGSISGNTIYF.

The V call is TRBV2, the J call TRBJ2-7; the match to TRBD2 covers 12 bases. With 4 bases clipped from V and 3 bases from J, the junction kept 4 bases outside the gene matches. Germline values: CDR1 SNHLY, CDR2 FYNNEI. This CDR3 has 15 amino acids. The CDR3 loop is CASSGRTSGIYEQYF. CDR3 nucleotide sequence: TGTGCCAGCAGTGGTCGGACTAGCGGGATCTACGAGCAGTACTTC. The complete variable domain, with remaining parts taken from reference TRBV2 and TRBJ2-7, reads EPEVTQTPSHQVTQMGQEVILRCVPISNHLYFYWYRQILGQKVEFLVSFYNNEISEKSEIFDDQFSVERPDGSNFTLKIRSTKLEDSAMYFCASSGRTSGIYEQYFGPGTRLTVT.

The V call is TRBV7-6, the J call TRBJ1-1, with 7 bases aligning to TRBD1. Germline V gives CDR1 SGHVS, CDR2 FNYEAQ. The V segment lost 5 bases and the J segment 1 base; nucleotides outside the gene matches: 10. This CDR3 has 16 residues. The CDR3 bases are TGTGCCAGCAGCAAAGGCAACAGGGGATGGAACACTGAAGCTTTCTTT. This sequence encodes CASSKGNRGWNTEAFF.

The gene calls are TRBV28 and TRBJ1-5; weak D call: TRBD1 (5 bases). The CDR3 extends over 15 amino acids. Trimming took 6 bases from V and 3 from J, leaving 15 bases between them. The germline gives CDR1 MDHEN, CDR2 SYDVKM. This CDR3 is CASRSGGVDNQPQHF. The CDR3 nucleotides are TGTGCCAGCAGGTCCGGGGGGGTGGACAATCAGCCCCAGCATTTT. Based on the CDR3 plus reference TRBV28 and TRBJ1-5, the full variable domain is DVKVTQSSRYLVKRTGEKVFLECVQDMDHENMFWYRQDPGLGLRLIYFSYDVKMKEKGDIPEGYSVSREKKERFSLILESASTNQTSMYLCASRSGGVDNQPQHFGDGTRLSIL.

CDR3: CASSFGDSGTDTQYF. For the CDR3, the DNA is TGTGCCAGCAGCTTTGGGGACTCCGGCACAGATACGCAGTATTTT. This chain links TRBV11-3 with TRBJ2-3, with D maybe TRBD2 (6 bases). The V gene lost 3 bases and the J gene lost 1 base, with 11 bases spanning the gap. This CDR3 spans 15 amino acids. CDR1 is SGHNT, CDR2 YENEEA, per germline.

The chain employs TRBV19 and TRBJ2-1, with TRBD2 identical over 12 bases. V shed 2 bases, J shed 9 bases, and the junction held 8 bases outside the gene matches. CDR3 size: 16 residues. CDR1 and CDR2 from the germline V gene are LNHDA and SQIVND (reference sequence). The CDR3 nucleotides are TGTGCCAGTAGTATACGGTTGACTAGCGGGAGTCCTGAGCAGTTCTTC. Protein: CASSIRLTSGSPEQFF.

The chain recombines TRBV19 with TRBJ2-1; D might be TRBD2 (6 bases). Trimming shortened V by 6 bases and J by 4 bases, and 16 bases separated the two germline ends. This CDR3 comprises 15 residues. Germline V gene sequence: CDR1 LNHDA, CDR2 SQIVND (reference sequence). CDR3 protein: CASREGRWLYNEQFF. CDR3 nucleotide sequence: TGTGCCAGTAGGGAGGGGAGGTGGTTGTACAATGAGCAGTTCTTC.

This clone was seen more than once but under ten times. The chain couples TRBV14 to TRBJ1-5; TRBD1 matches at 7 bases. V shed 10 bases, J shed 4 bases, and the junction held 7 bases outside the gene matches. Germline CDR1 SGHDN, CDR2 FVKESK. The CDR3 spans 13 residues. The CDR3 spells CATRGVGNQPQHF. CDR3 sequence (DNA): TGTGCCACCAGGGGGGTAGGAAATCAGCCCCAGCATTTT.

This clone was counted a single time. The rearrangement joins TRBV6-4 to TRBJ1-1; 7 positions agree with TRBD1. Trimming took 10 bases from V and 3 from J; bases not matched to a gene: 17. This CDR3 region has 16 residues. Looked up from germline, CDR1 is MRHNA and CDR2 is SNTAGT. The CDR3, as DNA: TGTGCCACCCCTGGCTGGAGGGGGCGGAGGGACACTGAAGCTTTCTTT. Its protein is CATPGWRGRRDTEAFF.

This chain links TRBV6-5 with TRBJ1-3; TRBD1 is a possible D gene (6 bases). The V end was cut by 2 bases, the J end by 4 bases, with 15 bases between. CDR1 is MNHEY, CDR2 SVGAGI, per germline. This CDR3 has 16 residues. CDR3 loop: CASSYSVAGVGNTIYF. The CDR3 bases are TGTGCCAGCAGTTACAGCGTGGCAGGGGTCGGAAACACCATATATTTT.

The chain combines TRBV19 with TRBJ1-2; the D is unclear. This CDR3 spans 14 amino acids. CDR1 and CDR2 (germline): LNHDA, SQIVND (reference sequence). V gave up 2 bases and J gave up 7 bases, with 14 bases separating them. CDR3 nucleotides: TGTGCCAGTAGTATATGGGAGGGCTACCCTGGCTACACCTTC. Translating it yields CASSIWEGYPGYTF.

This clone was counted only a few times. This CDR3 reads CASSTPSTDTQYF. The CDR3 DNA reads TGTGCCAGCAGCACCCCGAGCACAGATACGCAGTATTTT. The chain has TRBV5-6 and TRBJ2-3, with D uncertain. Germline values: CDR1 SGHDT, CDR2 YYEEEE. V lost 4 bases and J 0 bases, leaving 6 bases between the germline ends. CDR3 length: 13 amino acids. The full variable domain, completed using reference TRBV5-6 and TRBJ2-3, is DAGVTQSPTHLIKTRGQQVTLRCSPKSGHDTVSWYQQALGQGPQFIFQYYEEEERQRGNFPDRFSGHQFPNYSSELNVNALLLGDSALYLCASSTPSTDTQYFGPGTRLTVL.

The V and J genes are TRBV15 and TRBJ2-7; D is possibly TRBD1 (6 bases). The CDR3 is made up of 17 amino acids. Looked up from germline, CDR1 is LNHNV and CDR2 is YYDKDF (reference sequence). V lost 5 bases and J 3 bases, leaving 23 bases between the germline ends. The CDR3 protein is CATSAVNPVTGLYEQYF. In DNA form, the CDR3 reads TGTGCCACCAGCGCAGTAAACCCTGTGACAGGCCTCTACGAGCAGTACTTC.

This chain links TRBV4-2 with TRBJ2-7, with 10 bases fitting TRBD1. The V and J ends lost 0 bases and 3 bases, in that order; junction bases with no gene match: 2. The CDR3 is 15 residues long. CDR1 LGHNA and CDR2 YNFKEQ come from the germline V gene. In nucleotides, the CDR3 is TGTGCCAGCAGCCAAGATCGGACAGGGGGCTACGAGCAGTACTTC. It is translated as CASSQDRTGGYEQYF.

Points on this clone: The sample contains more than one DNA sequence encoding this CDR3. The chain links TRBV10-2 to TRBJ1-2; 7 bases line up with TRBD1. Per germline, CDR1 WSHSY and CDR2 SAAADI. The junction had 3 bases not matched to a gene; V was cut back by 4 bases and J by 4 bases. CDR3 length equals 13 residues. The CDR3 nucleotides read TGCGCCAGCAGTGGACAGGGAGGCTATGGCTACACCTTC. This encodes CASSGQGGYGYTF.

CDR3 sequence: CASSQWVDNEQFF. The CDR3 DNA follows: TGCGCCAGCAGCCAATGGGTGGACAATGAGCAGTTCTTC. This rearrangement joins TRBV4-1 to TRBJ2-1; D not certain. The germline V gene has CDR1 MGHRA and CDR2 YSYEKL. The length of the CDR3 is 13 residues. With 2 bases removed from V and 5 bases from J, the gap between germline ends came to 7 bases.

This sequence joins TRBV7-6 and TRBJ2-3; TRBD2 agrees at 8 bases. V shed 3 bases, J shed 5 bases, and the junction held 13 bases outside the gene matches. CDR3 length: 17 residues. Germline V gene sequence: CDR1 SGHVS, CDR2 FNYEAQ. CDR3 in DNA: TGTGCCAGCAGCTTCGCCTTAGGGACTAGGGATGGAGATACGCAGTATTTT. This encodes CASSFALGTRDGDTQYF.

The chain employs TRBV7-9 and TRBJ2-2; weak D call: TRBD2 (5 bases). The germline gives CDR1 SEHNR, CDR2 FQNEAQ (reference sequence). Trimming cost V 7 bases and J 4 bases, with 10 bases left between them. This CDR3 contains 13 residues. The CDR3 DNA reads as TGTGCCAGCACCCCGGACTTCACCGGGGAGCTGTTTTTT. Protein sequence: CASTPDFTGELFF. Together with reference TRBV7-9 and TRBJ2-2, the CDR3 gives the full variable domain: DTGVSQNPRHKITKRGQNVTFRCDPISEHNRLYWYRQTLGQGPEFLTYFQNEAQLEKSRLLSDRFSAERPKGSFSTLEIQRTEQGDSAMYLCASTPDFTGELFFGEGSRLTVL.

The chain couples TRBV7-9 to TRBJ1-2, with no clear D. V lost 4 bases, J lost 3 bases, and 9 bases lay in between. Germline CDR1 SEHNR, CDR2 FQNEAQ (reference sequence). The CDR3 runs to 13 residues. The CDR3 sequence: CASSSSFDYGYTF. DNA for the CDR3: TGTGCCAGCAGCTCCTCATTTGACTATGGCTACACCTTC.

This CDR3 is CASATGTGRTEAFF. In DNA, the CDR3 is TGTGCCAGCGCGACCGGGACAGGGAGGACTGAAGCTTTCTTT. This chain uses TRBV19 with TRBJ1-1; 9 bases line up with TRBD1. Germline-derived CDR1 and CDR2 are LNHDA and SQIVND (reference sequence). V shed 9 bases and J 5 bases; nucleotides not matched to a gene: 10. CDR3 length: 14 residues.

This clone was recorded once. The J gene is TRBJ2-7, the V gene TRBV29-1; TRBD1 matches 9 bases. With 3 bases clipped from V and 6 bases from J, the junction kept 6 bases outside the gene matches. The CDR3 sequence is 13 residues long. The germline CDR1 and CDR2 sequences are SQVTM and ANQGSEA. This chain's CDR3 is CSVEGQGVSEQYF. The CDR3 DNA reads TGCAGCGTTGAGGGACAGGGTGTATCCGAGCAGTACTTC.

The chain uses TRBV5-6 and TRBJ1-2; no reliable D call. Trimming took off 0 bases at V and 4 bases at J, with 19 bases between the two ends. The CDR3 extends over 17 amino acids. Germline V gives CDR1 SGHDT, CDR2 YYEEEE. The CDR3 sequence: CASSLGGNQLLGYGYTF. CDR3 sequence (DNA): TGTGCCAGCAGCTTGGGGGGAAACCAGCTTCTGGGCTATGGCTACACCTTC.

CDR3 in DNA: TGTGCCAGCAGTGTACTCAGGGTGAAAGGCACTGAAGCTTTCTTT. Amino acid sequence: CASSVLRVKGTEAFF. This chain uses TRBV6-1 with TRBJ1-1; D perhaps matches TRBD1 (5 bases). CDR3 length equals 15 residues. Germline V CDR1 and CDR2: MNHNS, SASEGT. Trimming took 4 bases from V and 4 from J, leaving 16 bases between them.

The chain is built from TRBV10-1 and TRBJ2-3, with D uncertain. The CDR3 spans 11 residues. The V gene lost 8 bases and the J gene lost 2 bases, with 5 bases spanning the gap. The germline V gene has CDR1 WNHNN and CDR2 SYGVQD (reference sequence). CDR3 amino acids: CASGVTDTQYF. In DNA form, the CDR3 reads TGCGCCAGCGGAGTCACAGATACGCAGTATTTT.

V is TRBV7-2 and J is TRBJ1-1; D remains unclear. The CDR3 totals 12 residues. The V end was cut by 1 base, the J end by 8 bases, with 8 bases between. From germline, CDR1 is SGHTA and CDR2 FQGNSA. For the CDR3, the DNA is TGTGCCAGCAGCTTAGTTTCCAGGGAAGCTTTCTTT. Protein product: CASSLVSREAFF.

This clone was detected only once. This chain links TRBV13 with TRBJ2-2; no reliable D call. Looked up from germline, CDR1 is PRHDT and CDR2 is FYEKMQ (reference sequence). The CDR3 length is 16 residues. Between the trimmed V and J ends, which lost 1 base and 2 bases, there was a span of 11 bases. CDR3 nucleotide sequence: TGTGCCAGCAGCTTAGAACAGATAACAAACACCGGGGAGCTGTTTTTT. Its protein product is CASSLEQITNTGELFF.